Each of the 5 T cell receptor beta chains below was sequenced from the same sample in a study of blood T cell repertoires in COVID-19. Data came from immunoSEQ multiplex PCR; TCRdb stores just in-frame clones and leaves some out. The sample carries approximately 240,000 clones, roughly 80% recorded once. The sequenced material came from peripheral blood. The source is a woman aged 60-75 years who had recovered from COVID-19.

The chain uses TRBV9 and TRBJ1-2, with D possibly TRBD1 on 6 matching bases. CDR3 length: 15 residues. Between the trimmed V and J ends, which lost 2 bases and 10 bases, there was a span of 21 bases. CDR1 and CDR2 (germline): SGDLS, YYNGEE. The CDR3: CASSVADRDTPSYTF. CDR3 in DNA: TGTGCCAGCAGCGTGGCAGACCGGGACACCCCATCCTACACCTTC. The full variable domain, rest sourced from reference TRBV9 and TRBJ1-2, is DSGVTQTPKHLITATGQRVTLRCSPRSGDLSVYWYQQSLDQGLQFLIQYYNGEERAKGNILERFSAQQFPDLHSELNLSSLELGDSALYFCASSVADRDTPSYTFGSGTRLTVV.

This sequence joins TRBV6-1 and TRBJ2-3; 7 bases line up with TRBD2. CDR1 and CDR2 from the germline V gene are MNHNS and SASEGT. After removal of 1 base from V and 6 bases from J, the junction contained 1 base not matched to a gene. This CDR3 region has 13 residues. CDR3 in amino acids: CASSEGLADTQYF. For the CDR3, the DNA is TGTGCCAGCAGTGAAGGACTAGCTGATACGCAGTATTTT.

This rearrangement joins TRBV5-1 to TRBJ1-1; D gene uncertain. V lost 4 bases, J lost 2 bases, and 9 bases lay in between. The CDR3 loop spans 13 amino acids. CDR1 is SGHRS and CDR2 is YFSETQ in the germline V gene. DNA of the CDR3: TGCGCCAGCAGCGGAGACTTCAACACTGAAGCTTTCTTT. Translated: CASSGDFNTEAFF.

V usage is TRBV7-2 and J usage is TRBJ1-5; D remains ambiguous. Between the trimmed V and J ends, which lost 3 bases and 2 bases, there was a span of 8 bases. The CDR3 is 14 residues long. Germline V gene data show CDR1 as SGHTA and CDR2 as FQGNSA. The CDR3 DNA reads as TGTGCCAGCAGCTTTGAGAGGGGCAATCAGCCCCAGCATTTT. Protein product: CASSFERGNQPQHF.

This clone was counted only a few times. This chain uses TRBV7-2 with TRBJ2-5; D unclear. Germline V gene sequence: CDR1 SGHTA, CDR2 FQGNSA. The CDR3 runs 13 residues. V lost 5 bases and J lost 4, with 11 bases in between. The CDR3 loop is CASSQEAVETQYF. The CDR3 region has the DNA TGTGCCAGCAGCCAAGAGGCTGTAGAGACCCAGTACTTC.